One sample yielded the 18 T cell receptor beta chains listed below, sequenced in a study of T cells in women clearing cervical HPV infection. Sequencing used immunoSEQ multiplex PCR; TCRdb keeps in-frame clones, though not all of them. In total, the table holds about 32,000 clones. The material sequenced was blood buffy coat. Receptor source: a woman between 18 and 70 years old with a cervical HPV16 infection that either progressed to CIN3+ or cleared (not recorded which).

Of note for this clone: Coverage ceases 3 residues before the CDR3 finishes, and the germline J gene fills in the end. The chain recombines TRBV19 with TRBJ1-2; no reliable D call. CDR1 and CDR2 from the germline V gene are LNHDA and SQIVND (reference sequence). The CDR3 is made up of 16 amino acids. The CDR3 here is CASRTSLGIWLTGYTF. The sequenced CDR3 bases are TGTGCCAGTAGGACTTCCCTCGGAATATGGCTGACGGGC.

With respect to this clone: The observed sequence ends 3 residues before the CDR3 terminus, with the missing tail filled in from the germline J gene. The chain uses TRBV30 and TRBJ1-1; D gene unclear. V lost 0 bases, J lost 1 base, and 15 bases lay in between. Per germline, CDR1 GTSNPN and CDR2 SVGIG (reference sequence). The CDR3 totals 16 residues. The sequenced part of the CDR3 DNA is TGTGCCTGGAGTGTACTGCGAGGCAGGCCGAACACTGAA. Protein product: CAWSVLRGRPNTE. The CDR3 in full is CAWSVLRGRPNTEAFF.

As to this clone: Coverage ceases 3 residues before the CDR3 finishes, and the germline J gene fills in the end. V is TRBV7-8 and J is TRBJ1-4; tentative D call: TRBD1 (5 bases). CDR1 is SGHVS, CDR2 FQNEAQ, per germline. V was clipped by 0 bases and J by 3 bases, with 14 bases between them. The CDR3 loop spans 17 amino acids. The sequenced part of the CDR3 DNA is TGTGCCAGCAGCTTAGCGGGTAGGGCGGGGGCTAATGAAAAA. Translated, it gives CASSLAGRAGANEK. The complete CDR3 sequence is CASSLAGRAGANEKLFF.

As concerns this clone: From the germline J gene comes the end of the CDR3, since the read stops 3 residues before it. J is TRBJ2-5 and V is TRBV4-2, with TRBD2 as a possible D gene (6 bases). V lost 5 bases to trimming and J lost 3 bases, with 16 bases between them. The CDR3 is made up of 15 amino acids. Germline values: CDR1 LGHNA, CDR2 YNFKEQ. The part of the CDR3 DNA that was read is TGTGCCAGCAGCTTTGGGAGGAGGGGTGAAGAGACC. This sequence encodes CASSFGRRGEET. The CDR3 reads in full as CASSFGRRGEETQYF.

A word on this clone: The CDR3 goes on 3 residues after the read ends, and that part is filled in from the germline J gene. This sequence joins TRBV7-9 and TRBJ2-5; TRBD1 matches 9 bases. Germline-derived CDR1 and CDR2 are SEHNR and FQNEAQ (reference sequence). The CDR3 has 15 residues. Trimming took 3 bases from V and 5 from J; bases not matched to a gene: 7. The CDR3 loop reads CASSLGTGTVETQYF. The part of the CDR3 DNA that was read is TGTGCCAGCAGCTTGGGGACAGGGACGGTTGAGACC.

A remark on this clone: The DNA ends 3 residues before the CDR3 does, and the rest of the CDR3 is filled in from the germline J gene. The chain carries TRBV18 and TRBJ1-5, with unresolved D. Germline V CDR1 and CDR2: KGHSH, LQKENI. Trimming cost V 3 bases and J 3 bases, with 9 bases left between them. CDR3 length: 14 residues. CDR3 bases read: TGTGCCAGCTCACCTGGGCAGTTCAATCAGCCC. Translated, it gives CASSPGQFNQP. The full CDR3 sequence reads CASSPGQFNQPQHF.

Concerning this clone: The CDR3 end falls 3 residues outside the read, so it is completed with the germline J gene. This rearrangement joins TRBV29-1 to TRBJ2-7; D is perhaps TRBD2 (6 bases). Between the trimmed V and J ends, which lost 4 bases and 1 base, there was a span of 8 bases. This CDR3 region has 12 residues. Looked up from germline, CDR1 is SQVTM and CDR2 is ANQGSEA. The sequenced part of the CDR3 DNA is TGCAGCGTTGTCGGGGGATCCTACGAG. It specifies CSVVGGSYE. The complete CDR3 reads CSVVGGSYEQYF.

To note about this clone: The read stops 3 residues short of the end of the CDR3; the missing end is completed from the germline J gene. This chain joins TRBV20-1 and TRBJ2-7; TRBD1 agrees at 10 bases. Per the germline V gene, CDR1 is DFQATT and CDR2 is SNEGSKA (reference sequence). The CDR3 sequence is 15 residues long. The V segment lost 2 bases and the J segment 4 bases; nucleotides outside the gene matches: 8. The CDR3 reads CSARSGTGADYEQYF. The part of the CDR3 DNA that was read is TGCAGTGCTAGATCCGGGACAGGGGCGGATTACGAG.

Remarks on this clone: The CDR3 extends 3 residues past the end of the read, so its final part is completed from the germline J gene. The chain combines TRBV20-1 with TRBJ2-4; 10 nucleotides match TRBD1. Germline V gives CDR1 DFQATT, CDR2 SNEGSKA (reference sequence). The CDR3 contains 13 residues. V was clipped by 2 bases and J by 8 bases; unmatched bases: 3. CDR3 sequence: CSARPGQGYIQYF. CDR3 DNA, as far as it was read: TGCAGTGCTAGACCGGGACAGGGGTACATT.

The sequenced CDR3 bases are TGTGCCAGCACGTTAGAAGCCAACGTG. Translating it yields CASTLEANV. The whole CDR3 protein reads CASTLEANVLFF. This sequence joins TRBV2 and TRBJ2-2, with unresolved D. The read stops 3 residues short of the end of the CDR3; the missing end is completed from the germline J gene. This CDR3 region has 12 residues. Germline V lookup: CDR1 SNHLY, CDR2 FYNNEI. Combining the CDR3 with reference TRBV2 and TRBJ2-2 gives the whole variable domain EPEVTQTPSHQVTQMGQEVILRCVPISNHLYFYWYRQILGQKVEFLVSFYNNEISEKSEIFDDQFSVERPDGSNFTLKIRSTKLEDSAMYFCASTLEANVLFFGEGSRLTVL.

Points on this clone: Germline is not matched at one junction end, which may reflect a read error. The read ends 3 residues early relative to the CDR3; the germline J gene fills the gap. Other nucleotide sequences from this sample produce the same CDR3. This chain joins TRBV30 and TRBJ1-3; TRBD1 is a possible D gene (6 bases). This CDR3 has 13 residues. Germline CDR1 is GTSNPN and CDR2 is SVGIG (reference sequence). Incomplete CDR3 DNA: TGTGCCTGGAGTGTAGGGGGTGGAAACACA. Protein product: CAWSVGGGNT. The full CDR3 protein reads CAWSVGGGNTIYF.

To note about this clone: The read ends 3 residues before the CDR3 terminus; that terminus is restored from the germline J gene. The chain carries TRBV20-1 and TRBJ2-5; D unresolved. CDR3 size: 13 residues. Germline CDR1 and CDR2: DFQATT and SNEGSKA (reference sequence). V was clipped by 0 bases and J by 5 bases, with 10 bases between them. The CDR3 protein is CSAREIVWETQYF. The covered CDR3 bases are TGCAGTGCTAGAGAGATAGTTTGGGAGACC.

Comment on this clone: The read finishes 3 residues shy of the CDR3 end, and the germline J gene is used to complete it. V usage is TRBV29-1 and J usage is TRBJ1-2; 7 nucleotides match TRBD1. Looked up from germline, CDR1 is SQVTM and CDR2 is ANQGSEA. The CDR3 spans 13 residues. Unmatched junction bases numbered 3, after V lost 4 bases and J lost 1 base. The covered CDR3 bases are TGCAGCGTTGGGGACAGATTTAACTATGGC. Translated: CSVGDRFNYG. In full, the CDR3 is CSVGDRFNYGYTF.

In regard to this clone: The observed sequence ends 3 residues before the CDR3 terminus, with the missing tail filled in from the germline J gene. The chain uses TRBV6-2 or TRBV6-3 and TRBJ2-2; 7 nucleotides align to TRBD1. Germline assignment: CDR1 MNHEY and CDR2 SVGEGT. The V and J ends lost 6 bases and 5 bases, in that order; junction bases with no gene match: 6. The CDR3 consists of 14 residues. The CDR3 DNA, read in part, is TGTGCCAGCAGCAAAAACAGGGGTACCGGGGAG. This codes for CASSKNRGTGE. The whole CDR3 reads CASSKNRGTGELFF.

With regard to this clone: From the germline J gene comes the end of the CDR3, since the read stops 3 residues before it. The chain joins TRBV20-1 to TRBJ1-2; the match to TRBD1 covers 8 bases. Per germline, CDR1 DFQATT and CDR2 SNEGSKA (reference sequence). The CDR3 has 15 amino acids. V lost 0 bases and J lost 2; bases outside the gene matches: 5. The DNA read from the CDR3 is TGCAGTGCTAGAGATGGGGCAGGGGGCAACTATGGC. It translates to CSARDGAGGNYG. The full CDR3 protein is CSARDGAGGNYGYTF.

With regard to this clone: The CDR3 extends 3 residues past the end of the read, so its final part is completed from the germline J gene. This sequence joins TRBV28 and TRBJ2-3; unclear D gene. CDR3 length equals 15 residues. CDR1 and CDR2 (germline): MDHEN, SYDVKM. The V and J ends lost 5 bases and 2 bases respectively, with 14 bases between them. The CDR3 here is CASSPQPTNTDTQYF. Incomplete CDR3 DNA: TGTGCCAGCAGTCCACAGCCGACGAACACAGATACG.

Remarks on this clone: The observed sequence ends 3 residues before the CDR3 terminus, with the missing tail filled in from the germline J gene. The V and J genes are TRBV20-1 and TRBJ2-7; D is perhaps TRBD1 (5 bases). CDR3 length: 12 amino acids. The germline gives CDR1 DFQATT, CDR2 SNEGSKA (reference sequence). Deletions cut 4 bases from V and 2 bases from J, with 9 bases between. CDR3 sequence reads: CSAKRQPYEQYF. Partial CDR3 DNA: TGCAGTGCTAAAAGACAGCCCTACGAG.

As concerns this clone: The read terminates 3 residues before the CDR3 end, so the remaining end is supplied by the germline J gene. This chain joins TRBV18 and TRBJ2-2; D remains unclear. The CDR3 has 13 amino acids. CDR1 and CDR2 (germline): KGHSH, LQKENI. CDR3 loop: CASSEGSNSPLFF. CDR3 DNA (partial): TGTGCCAGCTCTGAAGGGTCGAATTCACCG.